Listed below are T cell receptor beta chains from one sample, sequenced in a study of T-cell reconstitution after alpha-beta-depleted transplantation in children. One entry per CDR3 protein results from TCRdb running MiXCR on the PCR reads. The repertoire holds approximately 300,000 distinct CDR3 sequences, with 6.5% to 9% as singletons. Source: peripheral blood, taken 360 days after TCRalphabeta/CD19-depleted stem cell transplant. The receptors stem from a female patient between 2 and 15 years old who had a stem cell transplant for Fanconi anemia, so the T cells may come from the graft donor. Both conserved end residues are part of each CDR3. The D gene is left open where the match is weak. Clone size is not always given. Where it is, it says once, few, many or a class for expanded clones.

>TRBV4-1|TRBJ2-7|TRBD2|17|NA
CASSQRLAGSRPYEQYF
TGCGCCAGCAGCCAACGACTAGCGGGAAGCCGACCCTACGAGCAGTACTTC
>TRBV4-2|TRBJ2-6|NA|17|few
CASSQEVLATGANVLTF
TGTGCCAGCAGCCAAGAGGTTCTAGCAACTGGGGCCAACGTCCTGACTTTC
>TRBV30|TRBJ2-2|TRBD2|16|many
CAWSVTRTSGGAKLFF
TGTGCCTGGAGTGTGACAAGGACTAGCGGGGGGGCAAAGCTGTTTTTT
>TRBV20-1|TRBJ2-7|TRBD2|15|few
CSAGKGLAGTYEQYF
TGCAGTGCGGGAAAAGGACTAGCGGGGACATACGAGCAGTACTTC
>TRBV10-3|TRBJ2-5|TRBD2|14|many
CATRAGELGETQYF
TGTGCCACCCGAGCGGGAGAGTTGGGAGAGACCCAGTACTTC
>TRBV7-3|TRBJ2-3|TRBD2|15|many
CASSSPAGTTDTQYF
TGTGCCAGCAGCTCCCCAGCGGGGACCACAGATACGCAGTATTTT
>TRBV20-1|TRBJ2-1|TRBD1|13|NA
CSATRDSYNEQFF
TGCAGTGCTACCCGGGACAGCTACAATGAGCAGTTCTTC
>TRBV7-8|TRBJ2-5|TRBD2|17|NA
CASSFGFSREGSETQYF
TGTGCCAGCAGCTTCGGGTTCTCGAGGGAGGGTTCGGAGACCCAGTACTTC
>TRBV6-1|TRBJ2-3|TRBD2|15|NA
CASSEIAGGPDTQYF
TGTGCCAGCAGTGAAATAGCGGGGGGGCCAGATACGCAGTATTTT
>TRBV20-1|TRBJ1-2|NA|14|NA
CSAISGPSVAGYTF
TGCAGTGCTATCAGTGGCCCTTCAGTGGCTGGCTACACCTTC
>TRBV11-3|TRBJ2-4|TRBD1|13|NA
CASSPETGTIQYF
TGTGCCAGCAGCCCTGAGACAGGGACCATTCAGTACTTC
>TRBV20-1|TRBJ2-2|NA|13|many
CSARDRLTGELFF
TGCAGTGCTAGAGACCGACTAACCGGGGAGCTGTTTTTT
>TRBV5-6|TRBJ2-5|TRBD2|14|NA
CASSRTSFYETQYF
TGTGCCAGCAGCCGGACTAGTTTTTATGAGACCCAGTACTTC
>TRBV6-2/TRBV6-3|TRBJ1-1|NA|13|NA
CAGRLGLNTEAFF
TGTGCCGGTCGACTAGGGTTGAACACTGAAGCTTTCTTT
>TRBV10-3|TRBJ2-7|TRBD2|18|many
CAITSARLADVPTYEQYF
TGTGCCATCACTTCGGCTCGGCTAGCGGACGTACCAACCTACGAGCAGTACTTC
>TRBV7-2|TRBJ2-1|NA|12|many
CASSLAGLWGFF
TGTGCCAGCAGCTTAGCGGGACTTTGGGGGTTCTTC
>TRBV28|TRBJ1-3|NA|18|NA
CASSLWVATVLSGNTIYF
TGTGCCAGCAGTTTATGGGTTGCCACCGTCCTCTCTGGAAACACCATATATTTT
>TRBV12-3/TRBV12-4|TRBJ2-7|NA|13|many
CASSLPGADEQYF
TGTGCCAGCAGTTTGCCAGGGGCCGACGAGCAGTACTTC
>TRBV27|TRBJ2-7|TRBD2|19|few
CASSSPPVWMGGGSYEQYF
TGTGCCAGCAGTTCCCCCCCGGTATGGATGGGCGGGGGGTCCTACGAGCAGTACTTC
>TRBV4-1|TRBJ2-3|TRBD2|18|NA
CASRPPGLAGGSTDTQYF
TGCGCCAGCAGGCCACCGGGACTAGCGGGGGGGAGCACAGATACGCAGTATTTT
>TRBV20-1|TRBJ2-3|NA|17|NA
CSARSMPGQESTDTQCF
TGCAGTGCTAGATCGATGCCGGGACAAGAATCCACAGATACGCAGTGTTTT
>TRBV7-9|TRBJ1-1|NA|15|few
CASSPGATRNTEAFF
TGTGCCAGCAGCCCAGGGGCGACAAGGAACACTGAAGCTTTCTTT
>TRBV2|TRBJ1-5|NA|12|NA
CASSLHSQPQHF
TGTGCCAGCAGCCTCCACAGTCAGCCCCAGCATTTT
>TRBV2|TRBJ1-5|TRBD1|14|few
CASRGQGARQPQHF
TGTGCCAGCAGGGGACAGGGGGCCCGGCAGCCCCAGCATTTT
>TRBV6-2/TRBV6-3|TRBJ1-1|NA|13|many
CASSNSLNTEAFF
TGTGCCAGCAGTAACTCTTTGAACACTGAAGCTTTCTTT
>TRBV12-3/TRBV12-4|TRBJ2-7|NA|14|many
CASSRQGPDYEQYF
TGTGCCAGCAGCCGTCAGGGCCCCGACTACGAGCAGTACTTC
>TRBV15|TRBJ2-4|NA|18|many
CATTRTGRGSVAKNIQYF
TGTGCCACCACCCGGACAGGGAGGGGTAGCGTAGCCAAAAACATTCAGTACTTC
>TRBV10-3|TRBJ1-1|TRBD1|16|many
CAISVDRGAMNTEAFF
TGTGCCATCAGTGTAGACAGGGGGGCTATGAACACTGAAGCTTTCTTT
>TRBV12-3/TRBV12-4|TRBJ1-2|NA|15|few
CASSLSGGGGYGYTF
TGTGCCAGCAGTTTAAGCGGGGGCGGCGGCTATGGCTACACCTTC
>TRBV7-6|TRBJ1-4|NA|12|many
CASSLFDEKLFF
TGTGCCAGCAGCTTATTTGATGAAAAACTGTTTTTT
>TRBV7-9|TRBJ1-2|NA|15|many
CASSLGQGNGYGYTF
TGTGCCAGCAGCTTGGGCCAGGGGAACGGGTATGGCTACACCTTC
>TRBV11-2|TRBJ2-3|NA|13|many
CASSRRGTDTQYF
TGTGCCAGCAGTCGACGGGGGACAGATACGCAGTATTTT
>TRBV2|TRBJ2-3|NA|15|few
CASSDGGQDTDTQYF
TGTGCCAGCAGTGATGGCGGGCAGGACACAGATACGCAGTATTTT
>TRBV20-1|TRBJ2-1|NA|14|NA
CSATGQFSYNEQFF
TGCAGTGCAACTGGACAGTTTTCCTACAATGAGCAGTTCTTC
>TRBV20-1|TRBJ2-7|NA|14|many
CSASKGVGTYEQYF
TGCAGTGCTAGTAAGGGGGTAGGGACCTACGAGCAGTACTTC
>TRBV9|TRBJ2-1|NA|16|many
CASSPRVAGNNNEQFF
TGTGCCAGCAGCCCCCGCGTGGCGGGAAACAACAATGAGCAGTTCTTC
>TRBV6-2/TRBV6-3|TRBJ1-1|NA|16|many
CASSYSTGVLNTEAFF
TGTGCCAGCAGTTACTCGACGGGGGTCTTGAACACTGAAGCTTTCTTT
>TRBV7-8|TRBJ2-7|TRBD2|16|many
CASSPGTSGWSYEQYF
TGTGCCAGCAGCCCGGGGACTAGCGGGTGGTCCTACGAGCAGTACTTC
>TRBV20-1|TRBJ2-4|NA|12|many
CSYSLAKNIQYF
TGCAGCTACAGTCTAGCCAAAAACATTCAGTACTTC
>TRBV9|TRBJ2-7|NA|15|many
CASSVDGSWGSGQYF
TGTGCCAGCAGCGTAGATGGGAGTTGGGGTAGCGGGCAGTACTTC
>TRBV18|TRBJ2-7|NA|13|many
CASSPPGLYEQYF
TGTGCCAGCTCACCCCCGGGACTCTACGAGCAGTACTTC
>TRBV30|TRBJ2-7|NA|13|NA
CAWSVGAPYEQYF
TGTGCCTGGAGTGTGGGGGCCCCCTACGAGCAGTACTTC
>TRBV7-9|TRBJ2-1|TRBD2|15|many
CASSLKLAGGYEQFF
TGTGCCAGCAGCTTAAAACTAGCGGGAGGCTATGAGCAGTTCTTC
>TRBV20-1|TRBJ2-7|TRBD2|15|NA
CSARDRLAGVYEQYF
TGCAGTGCTAGAGATAGGTTAGCGGGGGTCTACGAGCAGTACTTC
>TRBV7-6|TRBJ2-1|TRBD1|18|NA
CASSSGPGQGAVYNEQFF
TGTGCCAGCAGCTCCGGCCCTGGACAGGGGGCTGTATACAATGAGCAGTTCTTC
>TRBV20-1|TRBJ2-2|TRBD1|14|many
CSARTGADTGELFF
TGCAGTGCTAGGACAGGGGCTGACACCGGGGAGCTGTTTTTT
>TRBV5-1|TRBJ2-6|NA|18|few
CASTRSAVGGNGANVLTF
TGCGCCAGCACCCGCAGTGCAGTCGGGGGTAACGGGGCCAACGTCCTGACTTTC